One and the same sample provided the 27 T cell receptor beta chains below, sequenced in a study of vaccination and CD4 T cells after COVID-19. Treatment noted: approximately 9-day PBMC culture with coronavirus spike peptide pools or control peptides (ViraFEST assay). With the Oncomine TCR Beta short-read assay, DNA from cultured CD4+ T cells was sequenced. A single record per CDR3 protein comes from TCRdb applying MiXCR to the PCR reads. The table records about 19,000 distinct CDR3 sequences, under 45% of them present only once. Their recognized antigens are unknown. Sequencing was carried out using cultured CD4+ T cells from blood. These TCRs come from a human donor with COVID-19.

This clonotype was seen only a few times. The chain couples TRBV6-1 to TRBJ1-5, with D perhaps matching TRBD1 (5 bases). V shed 1 base and J shed 0 bases, with 13 bases lying between them. In germline, CDR1 is MNHNS, CDR2 SASEGT. The CDR3 spans 17 residues. The CDR3 here is CASSEVERGNSNQPQHF. The CDR3 nucleotides read TGTGCCAGCAGTGAAGTTGAAAGGGGAAATAGCAATCAGCCCCAGCATTTT.

Concerning this clonotype itself: The junction does not match germline at one end; this may be a read error. The genes are TRBV28 and TRBJ2-1; TRBD2 matches 15 bases. The CDR3 is 15 residues long. The V gene's germline CDR1 is MDHEN and CDR2 SYDVKM. CDR3 sequence reads: CASSSIPGLAGGLNF. The CDR3 nucleotides are TGTGCCAGCAGTTCGATACCGGGACTAGCGGGGGGACTCAATTTC.

This chain joins TRBV6-1 and TRBJ2-1, with 10 bases identical to TRBD2. CDR3 length equals 14 residues. Losses at the gene ends were 6 bases for V and 7 bases for J; bases not matched to a gene: 6. CDR1 and CDR2 from the germline V gene are MNHNS and SASEGT. CDR3 nucleotide sequence: TGTGCCAGCAGAGAGCGGGGGGGCCAAAATGAGCAGTTCTTC. It encodes CASRERGGQNEQFF.

The DNA of the CDR3 is TGTGCCAGTAGTTCGGGGATTTACGAGCAGTACTTC. It encodes CASSSGIYEQYF. The chain recombines TRBV19 with TRBJ2-7; D perhaps matches TRBD2 (5 bases). Germline V gene data show CDR1 as LNHDA and CDR2 as SQIVND (reference sequence). The CDR3 spans 12 residues. Trimming took off 5 bases at V and 4 bases at J, with 9 bases between the two ends.

J is TRBJ2-7 and V is TRBV6-1; 8 bases fit TRBD2. The CDR3 runs to 14 residues. In germline, CDR1 is MNHNS, CDR2 SASEGT. V lost 7 bases, J lost 2 bases, and 7 bases stayed unmatched. CDR3 amino acids: CASNRPSGPYEQYF. The DNA of the CDR3 is TGTGCCAGCAACCGTCCTAGCGGGCCCTACGAGCAGTACTTC.

The chain employs TRBV11-3 and TRBJ2-5; D is unclear. The germline V gene has CDR1 SGHNT and CDR2 YENEEA. The germline V and J ends were trimmed by 2 bases and 5 bases, with 6 bases remaining between them. This CDR3 contains 12 residues. The CDR3 loop is CASSLRRETQYF. The CDR3 DNA sequence: TGTGCCAGCAGCTTAAGGCGGGAGACCCAGTACTTC.

The chain couples TRBV7-2 to TRBJ1-1; tentative D call: TRBD1 (6 bases). CDR3 size: 13 residues. V was pared by 3 bases and J by 8 bases, with 13 bases between. Germline CDR1 is SGHTA and CDR2 is FQGNSA. CDR3 bases: TGTGCCAGCAGCTTCGACAGGAGAGGAGAAGCTTTCTTT. Encoded protein: CASSFDRRGEAFF.

V is TRBV4-1 and J is TRBJ1-2, with TRBD1 matching over 7 bases. The V gene's germline CDR1 is MGHRA and CDR2 YSYEKL. This CDR3 is built from 15 residues. V lost 3 bases and J lost 5; bases outside the gene matches: 9. The CDR3 region is CASSHQDRYLYGYTF. The CDR3, as DNA: TGCGCCAGCAGCCACCAGGACAGGTACCTTTATGGCTACACCTTC.

This CDR3 is CASSRGQGNTEAFF. The DNA of the CDR3 is TGTGCCAGCAGCCGGGGACAGGGGAACACTGAAGCTTTCTTT. This rearrangement joins TRBV5-4 to TRBJ1-1; 9 nucleotides agree with TRBD1. The V gene end was trimmed by 4 bases and the J gene end by 1 base; junction bases not matched to a gene: 2. The CDR3 has 14 residues. From germline, CDR1 is SGHNT and CDR2 YYREEE (reference sequence).

There are a few counts of this clonotype. The chain is built from TRBV20-1 and TRBJ2-5, with 9 bases matching TRBD2. From germline, CDR1 is DFQATT and CDR2 SNEGSKA (reference sequence). The CDR3 covers 12 residues. Losses at the gene ends were 6 bases for V and 2 bases for J; bases not matched to a gene: 1. The CDR3 is CSAAGGQETQYF. As DNA, the CDR3 is TGCAGTGCGGCGGGGGGGCAAGAGACCCAGTACTTC.

The chain has TRBV27 and TRBJ2-2; 11 bases align to TRBD2. The trim removed 3 bases at V and 1 base at J, leaving 4 bases unmatched. The germline V gene encodes CDR1 MNHEY and CDR2 SMNVEV (reference sequence). The CDR3 runs to 17 residues. Here the CDR3 reads CASSFMTSGKNTGELFF. CDR3 sequence (DNA): TGTGCCAGCAGTTTCATGACTAGCGGGAAGAACACCGGGGAGCTGTTTTTT.

This chain joins TRBV7-2 and TRBJ1-1; TRBD1 aligns across 8 bases. The CDR3 covers 15 residues. From germline, CDR1 is SGHTA and CDR2 FQGNSA. The J segment lost 1 base and the V segment lost 2 bases, leaving 3 bases of the junction unmatched. The CDR3 DNA sequence: TGTGCCAGCAGCTTACAGGGGGCTAAGAACACTGAAGCTTTCTTT. It codes for CASSLQGAKNTEAFF.

This chain's CDR3 is CASSIRGYEQYF. The CDR3 nucleotides read TGTGCCAGTAGTATAAGGGGGTACGAGCAGTACTTC. The J gene is TRBJ2-7, the V gene TRBV19; the D gene is possibly TRBD1 (6 bases). CDR1 LNHDA and CDR2 SQIVND come from the germline V gene (reference sequence). The CDR3 length is 12 residues. The ends were cut back, 2 bases at V and 4 bases at J, with 6 bases in the middle.

V gene TRBV19 combines with J gene TRBJ1-1, with a possible D match to TRBD1 (5 bases). V dropped 6 bases and J dropped 2 bases, with 13 bases sitting between them. Germline V lookup: CDR1 LNHDA, CDR2 SQIVND (reference sequence). The CDR3 totals 14 residues. The DNA of the CDR3 is TGTGCCAGTAGCCATAACAGGATTAACACTGAAGCTTTCTTT. This gives the protein CASSHNRINTEAFF.

The table lists this clonotype with a few counts. The chain carries TRBV7-8 and TRBJ1-4, with 8 bases matching TRBD1. This CDR3 comprises 16 residues. V lost 1 base to trimming and J lost 2 bases; unmatched junction nucleotides: 3. Germline V gene lookup returns CDR1 SGHVS and CDR2 FQNEAQ. The CDR3 nucleotides are TGTGCCAGCAGCTTAGGTTGGACAGGGACTAATGAAAAACTGTTTTTT. It is translated as CASSLGWTGTNEKLFF.

The chain has TRBV24-1 and TRBJ2-2, with D unclear. The CDR3 runs to 16 residues. CDR1 and CDR2 (germline): KGHDR, SFDVKD. V was cut by 4 bases and J by 0 bases, with 11 bases left in between. The CDR3 is CATSDARIPNTGELFF. The CDR3 DNA is TGTGCCACCAGTGACGCCCGGATCCCGAACACCGGGGAGCTGTTTTTT.

The chain has TRBV7-9 and TRBJ2-4, with 10 positions matching TRBD1. The CDR3 covers 15 residues. Germline V gives CDR1 SEHNR, CDR2 FQNEAQ (reference sequence). Trimming cost V 4 bases and J 6 bases; bases outside gene matches: 6. The CDR3 loop is CASSWTGGNGNIQYF. As DNA, the CDR3 is TGTGCCAGCAGCTGGACAGGGGGTAACGGAAACATTCAGTACTTC.

This clonotype was picked up a small number of times. This chain joins TRBV28 and TRBJ2-7, with 9 bases aligning to TRBD1. The V segment lost 6 bases and the J segment 3 bases; nucleotides outside the gene matches: 9. Per germline, CDR1 MDHEN and CDR2 SYDVKM. The CDR3 loop spans 15 amino acids. This CDR3 reads CASSRMGQGDYEQYF. CDR3 coding DNA: TGTGCCAGCAGCCGAATGGGACAGGGCGACTACGAGCAGTACTTC. Together with reference TRBV28 and TRBJ2-7, the CDR3 gives the full variable domain: DVKVTQSSRYLVKRTGEKVFLECVQDMDHENMFWYRQDPGLGLRLIYFSYDVKMKEKGDIPEGYSVSREKKERFSLILESASTNQTSMYLCASSRMGQGDYEQYFGPGTRLTVT.

The chain carries TRBV6-5 and TRBJ1-6; 9 positions agree with TRBD1. Germline V gene sequence: CDR1 MNHEY, CDR2 SVGAGI. The V segment lost 4 bases and the J segment 1 base; nucleotides outside the gene matches: 5. CDR3 length: 17 residues. The CDR3 DNA reads as TGTGCCAGCAGTTTGGGACAGGGTAGGTCCTATAATTCACCCCTCCACTTT. Its protein product is CASSLGQGRSYNSPLHF.

This chain connects TRBV15 to TRBJ2-7; TRBD2 agrees at 9 bases. The V segment lost 4 bases and the J segment 7 bases; nucleotides outside the gene matches: 14. The length of the CDR3 is 16 residues. CDR1 is LNHNV and CDR2 is YYDKDF in the germline V gene (reference sequence). The chain's CDR3 is CATSTNLAGAPWEQYF. The CDR3 nucleotides read TGTGCCACCAGCACCAACTTAGCGGGGGCCCCCTGGGAGCAGTACTTC.

This clonotype came up a few times. The junction differs from germline at one of its ends, possibly a read error. The chain employs TRBV7-7 and TRBJ2-5; 10 positions match TRBD2. CDR1 and CDR2 from the germline V gene are SSHAT and FNYEAQ (reference sequence). CDR3 length equals 15 residues. Here the CDR3 reads CASTLAGGPLETQYF. The CDR3 nucleotides are TGTGCTAGCACCTTAGCGGGGGGACCTTTGGAGACCCAGTACTTC.

This clonotype has only a few counts. This rearrangement joins TRBV27 to TRBJ2-5; D remains ambiguous. CDR3 length: 12 amino acids. Trimming removed 3 bases from V and 5 bases from J, with 7 bases in between. The germline V gene has CDR1 MNHEY and CDR2 SMNVEV (reference sequence). The CDR3 protein is CASSLYGETQYF. CDR3 DNA sequence: TGTGCCAGCAGTTTGTACGGGGAGACCCAGTACTTC.

The gene calls are TRBV19 and TRBJ1-4; 7 bases map to TRBD1. J lost 8 bases, V lost 6 bases, and 12 bases had no gene match. There are 15 residues in the CDR3. Looked up from germline, CDR1 is LNHDA and CDR2 is SQIVND (reference sequence). DNA of the CDR3: TGTGCCAGTAGGAAGACAGGGTCGAGGGGAGAAAAACTGTTTTTT. Amino acids: CASRKTGSRGEKLFF.

The chain carries TRBV10-3 and TRBJ1-1; 7 positions match TRBD1. Trimming removed 5 bases from V and 1 base from J; junction bases left unmatched: 10. Germline assignment: CDR1 ENHRY and CDR2 SYGVKD. The CDR3 consists of 16 residues. The CDR3 DNA sequence: TGTGCCATCAGTCGTTTGGCAGGGGGTACGAACACTGAAGCTTTCTTT. Its protein product is CAISRLAGGTNTEAFF.

This clonotype was detected a few times. The genes are TRBV27 and TRBJ1-2; 12 positions match TRBD1. The CDR3 loop spans 14 amino acids. Unmatched junction bases numbered 5, after V lost 6 bases and J lost 6 bases. The V gene's germline CDR1 is MNHEY and CDR2 SMNVEV (reference sequence). The CDR3 DNA is TGTGCCAGCAGCTACCGGGACAGGGGGCATGGCTACACCTTC. The encoded protein is CASSYRDRGHGYTF.

CDR3 nucleotide sequence: TGCAGTGCTAGAGCGTCCCCTGAGCAAGTCCTACGCGTGCAGTACTTC. Translation gives CSARASPEQVLRVQYF. The genes are TRBV20-1 and TRBJ2-7; D not certain. This CDR3 has 16 residues. V was cut by 1 base and J by 9 bases, with 25 bases left in between. CDR1 is DFQATT and CDR2 is SNEGSKA in the germline V gene (reference sequence).

This rearrangement joins TRBV25-1 to TRBJ2-7, with D perhaps matching TRBD1 or TRBD2 (5 bases each). V shed 7 bases and J shed 0 bases, with 13 bases lying between them. CDR1 is MGHDK, CDR2 SYGVNS, per germline. The CDR3 runs 14 residues. CDR3 in amino acids: CASNRGDSSYEQYF. The CDR3, as DNA: TGTGCCAGCAATAGAGGGGATAGCTCCTACGAGCAGTACTTC.